These T cell receptor beta chains were read from a single sample in a study of control samples from healthy donors and cancer patients. Using immunoSEQ multiplex PCR, the repertoire was profiled, and TCRdb retains in-frame clones only, with some absent. The profile shows 150,000 to 200,000 clones, roughly 94% of them singletons. Source material: PBMCs. The receptors were sampled from a man aged 55-75 years with colorectal cancer. Both conserved end residues are part of each CDR3. Fields, in order: J gene, V gene, D gene, clone size, CDR3 protein, CDR3 DNA. D genes are given only for firm matches. Some rows mark clone size as missing; the rest say once, few, many or name a class of expanded clone.

J: TRBJ2-7; V: TRBV30; D: TRBD2; size: NA; CDR3: CAWTRTSGSYEQYF; DNA: TGTGCCTGGACCCGGACTAGCGGATCCTACGAGCAGTACTTC
J: TRBJ2-2; V: TRBV5-1; D: NA; size: NA; CDR3: CASSPQGAGELFF; DNA: TGCGCCAGCAGCCCGCAGGGAGCCGGGGAGCTGTTTTTT
J: TRBJ2-3; V: TRBV7-2; D: NA; size: NA; CDR3: CASSPRGVTDTQYF; DNA: TGTGCCAGCAGCCCTAGAGGGGTCACAGATACGCAGTATTTT
J: TRBJ1-1; V: TRBV6-1; D: NA; size: NA; CDR3: CASSEQGLNTEAFF; DNA: TGTGCCAGCAGTGAACAGGGTTTGAACACTGAAGCTTTCTTT
J: TRBJ2-2; V: TRBV9; D: TRBD2; size: NA; CDR3: CASSVAAGGTTGELFF; DNA: TGTGCCAGCAGCGTAGCGGCGGGGGGGACCACCGGGGAGCTGTTTTTT
J: TRBJ2-5; V: TRBV28; D: TRBD2; size: NA; CDR3: CATQRLAGRETQYF; DNA: TGTGCCACCCAGAGACTAGCGGGTAGAGAGACCCAGTACTTC
J: TRBJ2-7; V: TRBV9; D: NA; size: NA; CDR3: CASSVGSGSSYEQYF; DNA: TGTGCCAGCAGCGTAGGTTCAGGGAGCTCCTACGAGCAGTACTTC
J: TRBJ1-2; V: TRBV9; D: TRBD1; size: NA; CDR3: CASSKLTGGPNYGYTF; DNA: TGTGCCAGCAGCAAATTGACAGGGGGCCCGAACTATGGCTACACCTTC
J: TRBJ2-3; V: TRBV19; D: NA; size: NA; CDR3: CASSPFSGPTDTQYF; DNA: TGTGCCAGTAGTCCTTTTTCGGGGCCCACAGATACGCAGTATTTT
J: TRBJ1-6; V: TRBV6-5; D: NA; size: NA; CDR3: CASSYRGLSSPLHF; DNA: TGTGCCAGCAGTTACCGGGGGCTAAGTTCACCCCTCCACTTT
J: TRBJ2-5; V: TRBV5-1; D: TRBD2; size: NA; CDR3: CASSLAATSGGAQETQYF; DNA: TGCGCCAGCAGCTTGGCCGCGACTAGCGGGGGGGCTCAAGAGACCCAGTACTTC
J: TRBJ1-6; V: TRBV9; D: NA; size: NA; CDR3: CASSVDGGAKSPLHF; DNA: TGTGCCAGCAGCGTAGATGGGGGGGCCAAGTCACCCCTCCACTTT
J: TRBJ2-3; V: TRBV28; D: NA; size: NA; CDR3: CASSLSWADTQYF; DNA: TGTGCCAGCAGTTTATCCTGGGCAGATACGCAGTATTTT
J: TRBJ2-5; V: TRBV4-1; D: TRBD2; size: NA; CDR3: CASSQDLGGSQETQYF; DNA: TGCGCCAGCAGCCAAGATCTGGGGGGGAGCCAAGAGACCCAGTACTTC
J: TRBJ1-5; V: TRBV4-1; D: NA; size: NA; CDR3: CASSQDHRSNQPQHF; DNA: TGCGCCAGCAGCCAAGATCATAGAAGCAATCAGCCCCAGCATTTT
J: TRBJ2-5; V: TRBV7-9; D: NA; size: NA; CDR3: CASSLGSVGQETQYF; DNA: TGTGCCAGCAGCTTAGGTTCAGTAGGGCAAGAGACCCAGTACTTC
J: TRBJ2-3; V: TRBV6-2/TRBV6-3; D: NA; size: NA; CDR3: CASSYSKGVISTDTQYF; DNA: TGTGCCAGCAGTTACTCGAAGGGGGTAATTAGCACAGATACGCAGTATTTT
J: TRBJ1-2; V: TRBV4-1; D: NA; size: NA; CDR3: CASSQEGGYGYTF; DNA: TGCGCCAGCAGCCAAGAAGGGGGCTATGGCTACACCTTC
J: TRBJ2-7; V: TRBV2; D: NA; size: NA; CDR3: CASSPKGLPISYEQYF; DNA: TGTGCCAGCAGCCCAAAGGGACTGCCGATTTCCTACGAGCAGTACTTC
J: TRBJ2-5; V: TRBV2; D: TRBD1; size: NA; CDR3: CASSPDRTGTETQYF; DNA: TGTGCCAGCAGCCCCGATAGGACAGGGACGGAGACCCAGTACTTC
J: TRBJ2-5; V: TRBV29-1; D: NA; size: NA; CDR3: CSVGHETQYF; DNA: TGCAGCGTTGGGCACGAGACCCAGTACTTC
J: TRBJ1-1; V: TRBV5-4; D: NA; size: NA; CDR3: CASSGSRTEAFF; DNA: TGTGCCAGCAGCGGGTCTAGGACTGAAGCTTTCTTT
J: TRBJ1-6; V: TRBV6-5; D: NA; size: NA; CDR3: CASSYAQRNSPLHF; DNA: TGTGCCAGCAGTTACGCCCAGCGGAATTCACCCCTCCACTTT
J: TRBJ1-1; V: TRBV9; D: TRBD1; size: NA; CDR3: CASSVGGRGVTEAFF; DNA: TGTGCCAGCAGCGTAGGGGGCAGGGGGGTCACTGAAGCTTTCTTT
J: TRBJ2-5; V: TRBV19; D: NA; size: NA; CDR3: CASSIGRDQETQYF; DNA: TGTGCCAGTAGTATAGGCAGGGACCAAGAGACCCAGTACTTC
J: TRBJ2-1; V: TRBV27; D: NA; size: once; CDR3: CASSLSGVYNEQFF; DNA: TGTGCCAGCAGTTTATCCGGGGTGTACAATGAGCAGTTCTTC
J: TRBJ2-4; V: TRBV5-1; D: NA; size: once; CDR3: CASSLEGVAKNIQYF; DNA: TGCGCCAGCAGCTTGGAGGGGGTAGCCAAAAACATTCAGTACTTC
J: TRBJ1-2; V: TRBV6-6; D: NA; size: once; CDR3: CASSTGTHPRATF; DNA: TGTGCCAGCAGTACCGGGACACACCCCCGGGCCACCTTC
J: TRBJ1-5; V: TRBV10-1; D: NA; size: NA; CDR3: CASRWIGAYQPQHF; DNA: TGCGCCAGTCGTTGGATCGGGGCCTATCAGCCCCAGCATTTT
J: TRBJ1-1; V: TRBV6-1; D: NA; size: few; CDR3: CASSEEGYLNTEAFF; DNA: TGTGCCAGCAGTGAAGAGGGCTACCTCAACACTGAAGCTTTCTTT
J: TRBJ2-2; V: TRBV3-1/TRBV3-2; D: TRBD1; size: NA; CDR3: CASSREGQGATGELFF; DNA: TGTGCCAGCAGCCGGGAGGGACAGGGGGCCACCGGGGAGCTGTTTTTT
J: TRBJ2-6; V: TRBV29-1; D: NA; size: NA; CDR3: CSVVGSGANVLTF; DNA: TGCAGCGTTGTGGGATCTGGGGCCAACGTCCTGACTTTC
J: TRBJ2-3; V: TRBV4-3; D: NA; size: NA; CDR3: CASSQDRVATQYF; DNA: TGCGCCAGCAGCCAAGATCGAGTAGCTACGCAGTATTTT
J: TRBJ1-6; V: TRBV28; D: NA; size: NA; CDR3: CASSSAGVRHSPLHF; DNA: TGTGCCAGCAGTTCCGCAGGGGTTCGGCATTCACCCCTCCACTTT